This TCR beta chain stems from a study of T-cell reconstitution after alpha-beta-depleted transplantation in children. This clonotype was counted a few times. V was shortened by 6 bases and J by 0 bases, with 12 bases between the two germline ends. The CDR3 has 15 residues. Germline loops: CDR1 MNHEY, CDR2 SVGAGI. Unique molecular identifiers featured in how the TCRbeta library was prepared. From the PCR reads, TCRdb called clonotypes with MiXCR, one entry per CDR3 protein. This table has about 610,000 distinct CDR3 sequences, over 9.5% appearing once. This specimen was PBMCs from the stem cell graft donor, taken from the stem cell graft. The chain uses TRBV6-5 and TRBJ1-5, with D possibly matching TRBD1 (5 bases). This clonotype was obtained from a human donor who donated a stem cell graft to a child with acute myeloid leukemia. CDR3 bases: TGTGCCAGCAGCCCCAGGGTATATAGCAATCAGCCCCAGCATTTT. It encodes CASSPRVYSNQPQHF.